These 5 T cell receptor beta chains were all obtained from the same sample, sequenced in a study of T cells in Graves' hyperthyroidism and ophthalmopathy. The CDR3 regions of TCR beta were amplified from RNA transcripts. Researchers ran a first-round RT-PCR on the TCR CDR3 using the HTBI primer set. TCRdb passed the multiplex PCR reads through MiXCR, listing each CDR3 protein once. The sample has around 600,000 distinct CDR3 sequences, roughly 15% seen once. The sample comprised blood. These TCRs come from a woman between 45 and 60 years old with Graves' ophthalmopathy.

The table lists this clonotype with a few counts. The chain carries TRBV9 and TRBJ2-5; perhaps D is TRBD1 or TRBD2 (5 bases each). The CDR3 runs to 16 residues. Germline CDR1 and CDR2: SGDLS and YYNGEE. The V end was cut by 4 bases, the J end by 5 bases, with 21 bases between. The chain's CDR3 is CASSISLRGAGETQYF. The CDR3 coding sequence is TGTGCCAGCAGCATATCCCTTCGGGGCGCCGGGGAGACCCAGTACTTC.

CDR3 protein: CASRDRNNEQFF. The CDR3 bases are TGTGCCAGCCGGGACAGAAACAATGAGCAGTTCTTC. The chain couples TRBV19 to TRBJ2-1, with 7 bases fitting TRBD1. The CDR3 sequence is 12 residues long. The V gene end was trimmed by 9 bases and the J gene end by 5 bases; junction bases not matched to a gene: 4. CDR1 is LNHDA, CDR2 SQIVND, per germline (reference sequence).

In this sample, this clonotype turned up many times. The V call is TRBV6-5, the J call TRBJ1-1; no definite D call. Germline V gene sequence: CDR1 MNHEY, CDR2 SVGAGI. The CDR3 extends over 15 amino acids. Deletions cut 2 bases from V and 3 bases from J, with 13 bases between. The CDR3 reads CASSYLGVGDTEAFF. DNA for the CDR3: TGTGCCAGCAGTTACCTCGGGGTGGGAGACACTGAAGCTTTCTTT.

A few counts support this clonotype. J is TRBJ2-7 and V is TRBV3-1; 9 bases fit TRBD1. CDR1 LGHDT and CDR2 YNNKEL come from the germline V gene (reference sequence). With V trimmed by 3 bases and J by 3 bases, 15 bases remained unmatched. The CDR3 has 18 residues. The CDR3, as DNA: TGTGCCAGCAGCCAGCCGGGACAGGGCGGCTTTAGGTTCTACGAGCAGTACTTC. Its translation: CASSQPGQGGFRFYEQYF.

The rearrangement uses TRBV6-1 and TRBJ1-1; 11 bases are a match to TRBD1. CDR1 and CDR2 (germline): MNHNS, SASEGT. V gave up 5 bases and J gave up 5 bases; unmatched junction bases: 10. This CDR3 is 16 amino acids long. The DNA for the CDR3 is TGTGCCAGCAGTCCCGGGACAGGGGGACTTTTAACTGAAGCTTTCTTT. It specifies CASSPGTGGLLTEAFF.